These T cell receptor beta chains were read from a single sample in a study of Ad26.COV2.S vaccination and SARS-CoV-2 variants. This table comes from immunoSEQ multiplex PCR, and its TCRdb copy is limited to in-frame clones, with some not included. This table has tens of thousands of clones, less than 85% appearing once. The source was peripheral blood, collected after recovery from COVID-19. The receptors were gathered from a human donor who had recovered from COVID-19. CDR3s include the opening cysteine and the closing phenylalanine or tryptophan. A D gene is named only where the DNA matches it firmly. Size tells how often a clone was seen (once, few, many) or the class of an expanded clone, and some rows leave it out.

D gene	V gene	clone size	J gene	CDR3 DNA	CDR3 protein
TRBD1	TRBV3-1/TRBV3-2	NA	TRBJ1-2	TGTGCCAGCAGCCTCCGGACAGGGGCGGGGTATGGCTACACCTTC	CASSLRTGAGYGYTF
NA	TRBV7-2	NA	TRBJ2-7	TGTGCCAGCAGCTTTTACCTGAATAGCGAGGCCTACGAGCAGTACTTC	CASSFYLNSEAYEQYF
NA	TRBV6-5	NA	TRBJ1-2	TGTGCCAGCAGTTCCGACAGGCGGGGCAATGGCTACACCTTC	CASSSDRRGNGYTF
NA	TRBV14	few	TRBJ2-4	TGTGCCAGCAGCCAAGCCTACGGGGGCGCGGGAACCAAAAACATTCAGTACTTC	CASSQAYGGAGTKNIQYF
NA	TRBV18	NA	TRBJ2-2	TGTGCCAGCTCCCGAACAGGGGAGCTGTTTTTT	CASSRTGELFF
NA	TRBV5-6	NA	TRBJ2-5	TGTGCCAGCAGCTCATCCATACAAGAGACCCAGTACTTC	CASSSSIQETQYF
NA	TRBV18	few	TRBJ2-3	TGTGCCAGCTCACCGTCACAGCAGCGCACAGATACGCAGTATTTT	CASSPSQQRTDTQYF
NA	TRBV27	NA	TRBJ1-6	TGTGCCAGCAGTTTTAACTATAATTCACCCCTCCACTTT	CASSFNYNSPLHF
NA	TRBV28	NA	TRBJ2-7	TGTGCCAGCTCCGTTGGGGTCTCCTACGAGCAGTACTTC	CASSVGVSYEQYF
TRBD2	TRBV5-4	once	TRBJ2-5	TGTGCCAGCAGCCCCCCGGGACTAGCGTGGGACCGGACCCAGTACTTC	CASSPPGLAWDRTQYF
NA	TRBV28	NA	TRBJ2-3	TGTGCCAGCACTCGGAGGGGGGGCACAGATACGCAGTATTTT	CASTRRGGTDTQYF
NA	TRBV5-1	NA	TRBJ2-1	TGCGCCAGCAGCTTGCTGGGGGTTGAGCAGTTCTTC	CASSLLGVEQFF
NA	TRBV28	NA	TRBJ1-2	TGTGCCAGCACCGCCCCTGGGGCCCTCCGGGGCTATGGCTACACCTTC	CASTAPGALRGYGYTF
NA	TRBV18	few	TRBJ1-2	TGTGCCAGCTCACCGGCACAGGAGAACCACTACACCTTC	CASSPAQENHYTF
NA	TRBV7-3	NA	TRBJ2-2	TGTGCCAGCAGCTTACGGCTAGCCGGGAACACCGGGGAGCTGTTTTTT	CASSLRLAGNTGELFF
TRBD2	TRBV28	NA	TRBJ2-5	TGTGCCAGCAGTCCTAGCGGCCAAGAGACCCAGTACTTC	CASSPSGQETQYF
NA	TRBV18	NA	TRBJ1-4	TGTGCCAGCTCACCTCTCGGGGGGACTAATGAAAAACTGTTTTTT	CASSPLGGTNEKLFF
NA	TRBV19	NA	TRBJ2-7	TGTGCCAGTAGTTCTAACCACGAGCAGTACTTC	CASSSNHEQYF
TRBD1	TRBV28	NA	TRBJ1-4	TGTGCCAGCAGTGTAGACAGGGTGGCTGAAAAACTGTTTTTT	CASSVDRVAEKLFF
NA	TRBV7-2	NA	TRBJ2-1	TGTGCCAGCAGCTACTCCTACAATGAGCAGTTCTTC	CASSYSYNEQFF
TRBD1	TRBV7-3	few	TRBJ1-6	TGTGCCAGCAGCTTCAGGGACAGGGAGAATTCACCCCTCCACTTT	CASSFRDRENSPLHF
NA	TRBV19	NA	TRBJ1-6	TGTGCCAGTAGCCGGAACGGACAGTCCAGCTCCTATAATTCACCCCTCCACTTT	CASSRNGQSSSYNSPLHF
NA	TRBV7-6	NA	TRBJ1-1	TGTGCCAGTAGCTCCGGGACGGGCAAGGGATCCAACACTGAAGCTTTCTTT	CASSSGTGKGSNTEAFF
TRBD2	TRBV27	once	TRBJ2-1	TGTGCCAGCAGTTTTACCCGGACGAGCGGGAGTAGGGAGTTCTTC	CASSFTRTSGSREFF
TRBD2	TRBV11-3	NA	TRBJ2-1	TGTGCCAGTCTGACTAGCGGGAGGTCTTCTTCCTACAATGAGCAGTTCTTC	CASLTSGRSSSYNEQFF